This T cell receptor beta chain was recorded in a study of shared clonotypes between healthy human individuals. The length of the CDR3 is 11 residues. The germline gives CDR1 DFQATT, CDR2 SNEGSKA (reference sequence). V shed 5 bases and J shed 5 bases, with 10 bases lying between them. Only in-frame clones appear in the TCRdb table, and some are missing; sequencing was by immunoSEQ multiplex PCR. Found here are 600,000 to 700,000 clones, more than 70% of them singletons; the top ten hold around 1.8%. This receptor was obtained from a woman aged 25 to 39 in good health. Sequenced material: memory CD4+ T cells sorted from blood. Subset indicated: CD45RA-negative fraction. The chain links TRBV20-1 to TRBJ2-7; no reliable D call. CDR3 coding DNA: TGCAGTGCTCACCCCAGGAACGAGCAGTACTTC. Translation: CSAHPRNEQYF.